One sample yielded the 3 T cell receptor beta chains listed below, sequenced in a study of blood T cell repertoires in COVID-19. TCRdb's copy holds only in-frame clones and misses some; the assay was immunoSEQ multiplex PCR. The table includes 240,000 or so clones, roughly 91% detected once. Sequenced: PBMCs or T cells enriched from blood (not recorded which). These receptors all stem from a man aged 40-49 years who had recovered from COVID-19.

The CDR3 loop is CASSQVVGSSSGRAGVNEQYF. The CDR3 DNA sequence: TGTGCCAGCAGCCAAGTGGTAGGGTCGAGTAGCGGGAGGGCCGGCGTCAACGAGCAGTACTTC. The J gene is TRBJ2-7, the V gene TRBV4-2; 11 nucleotides agree with TRBD2. The CDR3 loop spans 21 amino acids. Germline V gene data show CDR1 as LGHNA and CDR2 as YNFKEQ. V was pared by 1 base and J by 5 bases, with 22 bases of the junction left unmatched.

The gene calls are TRBV6-5 and TRBJ1-5; no definite D call. The V end was cut by 6 bases, the J end by 0 bases, with 12 bases between. This CDR3 comprises 15 residues. Germline CDR1 is MNHEY and CDR2 is SVGAGI. CDR3 region: CASRVGRNSNQPQHF. The CDR3 DNA sequence: TGTGCCAGCAGGGTGGGCAGAAATAGCAATCAGCCCCAGCATTTT.

This clone showed up just once. Other nucleotide sequences from this sample produce the same CDR3. For the CDR3, the DNA is TGTGCCAGCAGCTTGGGGCTAGCGGGAGGTACCGGGGAGCTGTTTTTT. Translated, it gives CASSLGLAGGTGELFF. The genes are TRBV7-3 and TRBJ2-2; 11 nucleotides align to TRBD2. Germline V gene lookup returns CDR1 SGHTA and CDR2 FQGTGA. The CDR3 extends over 16 amino acids. V dropped 3 bases and J dropped 5; count of bases not matched to a gene: 5.